These 10 T cell receptor beta chains share one sample of origin, sequenced in a study of vaccination effects on CD4 cells after COVID-19. No cognate antigen is known for these TCRs. With more than 9 days of culture completed, CD4+ T cells were isolated. Assay: immunoSEQ multiplex PCR; the TCRdb copy retains only in-frame clones and omits some. The sample yields around 26,000 clones, 73% seen once. The source material was CD4+ T cells from PBMCs cultured without peptide, sampled before COVID-19 vaccination. The source of these receptors is a human donor who received a COVID-19 vaccine.

This clone was seen a few times. This rearrangement joins TRBV11-2 to TRBJ2-7; 7 bases fit TRBD2. Trimming took 6 bases from V and 2 from J; bases not matched to a gene: 10. The CDR3 covers 15 residues. Germline V gives CDR1 SGHAT, CDR2 FQNNGV. CDR3 coding DNA: TGTGCCAGCAGGGACTTAACAGCGGGGACCTACGAGCAGTACTTC. Protein sequence: CASRDLTAGTYEQYF.

The V and J genes are TRBV5-1 and TRBJ2-3; D not certain. The germline gives CDR1 SGHRS, CDR2 YFSETQ. Trimming took 2 bases from V and 3 from J, leaving 10 bases between them. This CDR3 contains 14 residues. The CDR3: CASSLSTSTDTQYF. DNA of the CDR3: TGCGCCAGCAGCTTAAGTACTTCAACAGATACGCAGTATTTT.

The chain is built from TRBV24-1 and TRBJ2-6; D gene uncertain. CDR1 and CDR2 from the germline V gene are KGHDR and SFDVKD. V shed 10 bases and J shed 1 base, with 13 bases lying between them. The CDR3 spans 15 residues. Here the CDR3 reads CATAPEISGANVLTF. DNA of the CDR3: TGTGCCACGGCCCCGGAGATATCTGGGGCCAACGTCCTGACTTTC.

The rearrangement joins TRBV10-3 to TRBJ2-2; 9 bases agree with TRBD2. CDR1 is ENHRY and CDR2 is SYGVKD in the germline V gene. V dropped 8 bases and J dropped 5; count of bases not matched to a gene: 21. The CDR3 runs to 19 residues. DNA for the CDR3: TGTGCCATCTCCCCGGGGGTGGCTAGCGGGATTGGTGGGACCGGGGAGCTGTTTTTT. Translating gives CAISPGVASGIGGTGELFF.

The chain couples TRBV5-1 to TRBJ2-6; the D gene is possibly TRBD1 (6 bases). The CDR3 contains 17 residues. The germline CDR1 and CDR2 sequences are SGHRS and YFSETQ. V lost 1 base to trimming and J lost 4 bases, with 15 bases between them. The CDR3 spells CASSLSPQGLGANVLTF. The CDR3 nucleotides are TGCGCCAGCAGCTTGTCTCCCCAGGGGCTCGGGGCCAACGTCCTGACTTTC.

The chain combines TRBV13 with TRBJ2-1, with D tentatively TRBD2 (5 bases). Trimming took 1 base from V and 5 from J, leaving 15 bases between them. Germline CDR1 reads PRHDT; CDR2 reads FYEKMQ (reference sequence). CDR3 size: 16 residues. CDR3 region: CASSLVDFQRDNEQFF. CDR3 nucleotides: TGTGCCAGCAGCTTAGTGGACTTTCAGAGGGACAATGAGCAGTTCTTC.

The V gene is TRBV7-2, the J gene TRBJ2-1, with D perhaps TRBD2 (6 bases). CDR1 and CDR2 (germline): SGHTA, FQGNSA. This CDR3 comprises 14 residues. V was cut by 3 bases and J by 5 bases, with 11 bases left in between. The CDR3 DNA is TGTGCCAGCAGCTTCACGACTAGACACAATGAGCAGTTCTTC. Protein: CASSFTTRHNEQFF. The variable domain in full, completed from reference TRBV7-2 and TRBJ2-1, reads GAGVSQSPSNKVTEKGKDVELRCDPISGHTALYWYRQSLGQGLEFLIYFQGNSAPDKSGLPSDRFSAERTGGSVSTLTIQRTQQEDSAVYLCASSFTTRHNEQFFGPGTRLTVL.

This chain links TRBV28 with TRBJ1-2, with D unresolved. Trimming left V 5 bases short and J 4 bases short, with 14 bases between. Germline CDR1 and CDR2: MDHEN and SYDVKM. CDR3 size: 14 residues. The CDR3 loop is CASSPPAVTYGYTF. As DNA, the CDR3 is TGTGCCAGCAGTCCGCCCGCAGTAACCTATGGCTACACCTTC.

This clone was picked up one time. This chain joins TRBV12-3 or TRBV12-4 and TRBJ1-2, with 7 bases that match TRBD1. The CDR3 extends over 13 amino acids. J gave up 7 bases and V 5 bases, and 7 bases lay outside the gene matches. In DNA, the CDR3 is TGTGCCAGCAGTCAGCCAGGGGGAGGTGGCTACACCTTC. Translated, it gives CASSQPGGGGYTF.

About this clone itself: The same CDR3 is also encoded by other DNA sequences in this sample. The chain employs TRBV2 and TRBJ2-3, with TRBD1 matching over 7 bases. The CDR3 loop spans 15 amino acids. V shed 1 base, J shed 1 base, and the junction held 2 bases outside the gene matches. From germline, CDR1 is SNHLY and CDR2 FYNNEI. The DNA of the CDR3 is TGTGCCAGCAGTGAAGGTGACAGGGGCACAGATACGCAGTATTTT. Translation gives CASSEGDRGTDTQYF.